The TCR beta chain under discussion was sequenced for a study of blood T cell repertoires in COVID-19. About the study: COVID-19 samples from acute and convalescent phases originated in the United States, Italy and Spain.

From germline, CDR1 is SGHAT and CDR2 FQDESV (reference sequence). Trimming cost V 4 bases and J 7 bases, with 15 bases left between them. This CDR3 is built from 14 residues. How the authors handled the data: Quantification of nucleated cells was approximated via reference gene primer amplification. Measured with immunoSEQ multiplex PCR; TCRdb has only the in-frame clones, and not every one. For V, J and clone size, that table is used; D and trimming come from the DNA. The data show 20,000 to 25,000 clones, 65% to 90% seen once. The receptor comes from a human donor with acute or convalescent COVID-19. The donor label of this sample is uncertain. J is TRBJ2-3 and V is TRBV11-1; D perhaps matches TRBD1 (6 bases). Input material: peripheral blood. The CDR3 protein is CASSSVRDTYTQYF. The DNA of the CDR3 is TGTGCCAGCAGCTCAGTCCGGGACACCTATACGCAGTATTTT.